Presented here are 32 T cell receptor beta chains from one specimen sequenced in a study of Ad26.COV2.S vaccination and SARS-CoV-2 variants. Treatment: roughly 19 received Ad26.COV2.S at low or high dose, single or two shots; 5 received placebo; per-sample allocation not given. Sampling happened 63 days after the first vaccine or placebo injection. Profiled with immunoSEQ multiplex PCR; TCRdb holds only in-frame clones, not every one. The data hold about 430,000 clones, with more than 80% observed a single time. The source material was peripheral blood, sampled in a trial of Ad26.COV2.S vaccine versus placebo. Receptors originate from a person aged 18-65 years who received the Ad26.COV2.S COVID-19 vaccine or a placebo.

This chain links TRBV5-1 with TRBJ2-5; D perhaps matches TRBD1 (5 bases). Germline V CDR1 and CDR2: SGHRS, YFSETQ. CDR3 size: 15 residues. Trimming removed 4 bases at V and 0 bases at J, with 13 bases between. The CDR3 nucleotides are TGCGCCAGCAGCCCTTCACCAGGGCACCAAGAGACCCAGTACTTC. Residues: CASSPSPGHQETQYF.

J is TRBJ1-6 and V is TRBV7-8; D is perhaps TRBD1 (6 bases). The CDR3 is 15 amino acids. V was shortened by 4 bases and J by 6 bases, with 13 bases between the two germline ends. CDR1 is SGHVS, CDR2 FQNEAQ, per germline. The CDR3 coding sequence is TGTGCCAGCAGCTCGCAAGGGGGGGTTAATTCACCCCTCCACTTT. Translating it yields CASSSQGGVNSPLHF.

With regard to this clone: Other DNA variants within this sample encode the same CDR3. V is TRBV12-3 or TRBV12-4 and J is TRBJ2-5; D is undetermined. There are 13 residues in the CDR3. The ends were cut back, 3 bases at V and 0 bases at J, with 5 bases in the middle. In nucleotides, the CDR3 is TGTGCCAGCAGTTTCGCCAACCAAGAGACCCAGTACTTC. Translating it yields CASSFANQETQYF.

The J gene is TRBJ2-1, the V gene TRBV27, with 9 bases aligning to TRBD1. The V gene's germline CDR1 is MNHEY and CDR2 SMNVEV (reference sequence). J lost 8 bases, V lost 3 bases, and 2 bases had no gene match. There are 13 residues in the CDR3. The CDR3 loop reads CASSLTGGYEQFF. The CDR3, as DNA: TGTGCCAGCAGTTTGACAGGGGGGTATGAGCAGTTCTTC.

The V gene is TRBV5-8, the J gene TRBJ2-2; a possible D gene is TRBD2 (5 bases). The V gene's germline CDR1 is SGHTS and CDR2 YDEGEE. This CDR3 is 17 amino acids long. Here the CDR3 DNA reads TGTGCTCTCCGGAGGACTGCGAGACTTGGCTCAGTGGGGGAGCTGTTTTTT. Amino acids: CALRRTARLGSVGELFF.

Comments on this clone: Other DNA sequences in the same sample also yield this CDR3. This sequence joins TRBV6-2 or TRBV6-3 and TRBJ2-7, with D unresolved. The CDR3 consists of 12 residues. Germline assignment: CDR1 MNHEY and CDR2 SVGEGT. Trimming took 2 bases from V and 2 from J, leaving 4 bases between them. Here the CDR3 DNA reads TGTGCCAGCAGTTACGCCGCCTACGAGCAGTACTTC. This gives the protein CASSYAAYEQYF.

This chain connects TRBV12-3 or TRBV12-4 to TRBJ2-5, with D possibly matching TRBD2 (5 bases). The CDR3 totals 12 residues. V was trimmed by 7 bases and J by 4 bases, leaving 10 bases between them. This CDR3 is CASKPGGETQYF. Here the CDR3 DNA reads TGTGCCAGCAAACCCGGAGGAGAGACCCAGTACTTC.

J is TRBJ2-2 and V is TRBV5-5; the match to TRBD2 covers 12 bases. The CDR3 is 16 residues long. Germline V gene data show CDR1 as SGHKS and CDR2 as YYEKEE (reference sequence). The V segment lost 0 bases and the J segment 4 bases; nucleotides outside the gene matches: 1. The CDR3 spells CASSLGLAGVTGELFF. DNA of the CDR3: TGTGCCAGCAGCTTGGGACTAGCGGGAGTCACCGGGGAGCTGTTTTTT.

This rearrangement joins TRBV28 to TRBJ2-2; 10 bases match TRBD1. Germline CDR1 MDHEN, CDR2 SYDVKM. This CDR3 comprises 14 residues. Germline trimming cut 7 bases from V and 7 bases from J; bases unmatched to any gene: 6. The CDR3 DNA sequence: TGTGCCAGCATCCGACAGGGGGCTGGCGGGGAGCTGTTTTTT. This encodes CASIRQGAGGELFF.

J is TRBJ2-2 and V is TRBV10-3; D may be TRBD2 (6 bases). Deletions cut 4 bases from V and 4 bases from J, with 10 bases between. The germline V gene has CDR1 ENHRY and CDR2 SYGVKD. The CDR3 sequence is 14 residues long. In DNA, the CDR3 is TGTGCCATCAGTGCGGAGGGAATCACCGGGGAGCTGTTTTTT. Protein: CAISAEGITGELFF.

J is TRBJ2-1 and V is TRBV2; unclear D gene. Per germline, CDR1 SNHLY and CDR2 FYNNEI. There are 13 residues in the CDR3. V lost 2 bases and J lost 10, with 12 bases in between. CDR3 protein: CASSESGFGEQFF. CDR3 sequence (DNA): TGTGCCAGCAGTGAATCCGGGTTCGGGGAGCAGTTCTTC. The full variable domain, in which reference TRBV2 and TRBJ2-1 provide the parts outside the CDR3, is EPEVTQTPSHQVTQMGQEVILRCVPISNHLYFYWYRQILGQKVEFLVSFYNNEISEKSEIFDDQFSVERPDGSNFTLKIRSTKLEDSAMYFCASSESGFGEQFFGPGTRLTVL.

The V and J genes are TRBV4-2 and TRBJ2-1; D possibly corresponds to TRBD2 (5 bases). CDR3 length: 18 residues. Germline lookup yields CDR1 LGHNA and CDR2 YNFKEQ. Trimming stripped 0 bases from V and 0 bases from J, with 15 bases between. The CDR3 is CASSQEGRAANSYNEQFF. The CDR3 nucleotides read TGTGCCAGCAGCCAAGAGGGGAGAGCGGCGAACTCCTACAATGAGCAGTTCTTC.

This clone appeared a single time. The CDR3 region is CASSYEGALQPQHF. The CDR3 nucleotides read TGTGCCAGCAGTTACGAGGGGGCCCTTCAGCCCCAGCATTTT. The V gene is TRBV28, the J gene TRBJ1-5; 7 bases map to TRBD1. The length of the CDR3 is 14 residues. Germline-derived CDR1 and CDR2 are MDHEN and SYDVKM. V lost 4 bases, J lost 6 bases, and 6 bases stayed unmatched.

This clone has a single count. V is TRBV14 and J is TRBJ1-4; no reliable D call. Germline V gene sequence: CDR1 SGHDN, CDR2 FVKESK. Between the trimmed V and J ends, which lost 1 base and 5 bases, there was a span of 5 bases. The CDR3 has 13 amino acids. CDR3 loop: CASSQGLNEKLFF. The CDR3 region has the DNA TGTGCCAGCAGCCAAGGACTAAATGAAAAACTGTTTTTT.

This clone was counted once. The genes are TRBV9 and TRBJ2-1; 10 nucleotides align to TRBD2. This CDR3 is 14 amino acids long. In germline, CDR1 is SGDLS, CDR2 YYNGEE. The V gene end was trimmed by 7 bases and the J gene end by 6 bases; junction bases not matched to a gene: 7. In DNA, the CDR3 is TGTGCCAGCGGCCAAGCGGGAGGGGCCAATGAGCAGTTCTTC. Protein product: CASGQAGGANEQFF.

This clone has only one observation. The chain combines TRBV4-3 with TRBJ2-3, with TRBD2 matching 7 bases. V was pared by 2 bases and J by 3 bases, with 2 bases of the junction left unmatched. CDR1 LGHNA and CDR2 YSLEER come from the germline V gene. CDR3 length: 14 amino acids. The CDR3 nucleotides read TGCGCCAGCAGCCAAACTAGCGAGACAGATACGCAGTATTTT. As protein: CASSQTSETDTQYF.

V is TRBV7-9 and J is TRBJ1-2; D is ambiguous. The CDR3 has 13 amino acids. Germline V lookup: CDR1 SEHNR, CDR2 FQNEAQ (reference sequence). The V end lost 5 bases, the J end lost 6 bases, and 13 bases lay between the germline ends. CDR3 in amino acids: CASSEAPGDGYTF. CDR3 DNA: TGTGCCAGCAGCGAGGCCCCTGGGGATGGCTACACCTTC.

This chain joins TRBV29-1 and TRBJ1-5, with 7 bases fitting TRBD1. J gave up 1 base and V 6 bases, and 3 bases lay outside the gene matches. This CDR3 has 13 residues. Germline loops: CDR1 SQVTM, CDR2 ANQGSEA. This chain's CDR3 is CSVGGGSNQPQHF. The CDR3 nucleotides read TGCAGCGTGGGAGGGGGCAGCAATCAGCCCCAGCATTTT.

The chain links TRBV15 to TRBJ2-2, with 9 bases fitting TRBD2. CDR3 length: 18 amino acids. V was pared by 0 bases and J by 1 base, with 6 bases of the junction left unmatched. CDR1 is LNHNV, CDR2 YYDKDF, per germline (reference sequence). Written as DNA, the CDR3 is TGTGCCACCAGCAGAGATAAGCCGACTAGCGGGAACACCGGGGAGCTGTTTTTT. Protein product: CATSRDKPTSGNTGELFF.

The rearrangement uses TRBV10-1 and TRBJ2-2; 8 bases fit TRBD2. The CDR3 length is 15 residues. Trimming at V came to 4 bases and at J to 4 bases, leaving 5 bases not matched to a gene. Looked up from germline, CDR1 is WNHNN and CDR2 is SYGVQD (reference sequence). The CDR3 region is CASSGKRESTGELFF. DNA for the CDR3: TGCGCCAGCAGTGGAAAGCGGGAGAGCACCGGGGAGCTGTTTTTT.

The rearrangement links TRBV4-1 to TRBJ2-7, with TRBD2 identical over 8 bases. CDR3 size: 15 residues. Germline V gene sequence: CDR1 MGHRA, CDR2 YSYEKL. Trimming cost V 2 bases and J 3 bases; bases outside gene matches: 6. The CDR3 region has the DNA TGCGCCAGCAGCCAAAAAGCGGGAGAGTACTACGAGCAGTACTTC. This sequence encodes CASSQKAGEYYEQYF.

The CDR3 loop reads CASSWKGFGYTF. DNA of the CDR3: TGTGCCAGCAGCTGGAAGGGGTTTGGCTACACCTTC. This chain uses TRBV5-8 with TRBJ1-2; tentatively, D is TRBD1 (5 bases). V dropped 3 bases and J dropped 7 bases, with 10 bases sitting between them. Germline V gene sequence: CDR1 SGHTS, CDR2 YDEGEE. The CDR3 contains 12 residues.

V gene TRBV5-6 combines with J gene TRBJ1-5; D perhaps matches TRBD1 (5 bases). The CDR3 length is 15 residues. Germline lookup yields CDR1 SGHDT and CDR2 YYEEEE. V lost 2 bases and J 2 bases, leaving 11 bases between the germline ends. CDR3 in DNA: TGTGCCAGCAGCTTTGGGGGTTGGGGCAATCAGCCCCAGCATTTT. Translation: CASSFGGWGNQPQHF.

The chain links TRBV7-9 to TRBJ2-5, with D maybe TRBD1 (5 bases). Germline V CDR1 and CDR2: SEHNR, FQNEAQ (reference sequence). The V gene lost 2 bases and the J gene lost 4 bases, with 5 bases spanning the gap. The CDR3 is 12 amino acids. The CDR3 DNA sequence: TGTGCCAGCAGCTTACAGGGAGAGACCCAGTACTTC. Protein sequence: CASSLQGETQYF.

This sequence joins TRBV14 and TRBJ1-6, with a weak D call TRBD1 (5 bases). Germline V gene sequence: CDR1 SGHDN, CDR2 FVKESK. CDR3 length: 17 residues. The V end was cut by 3 bases, the J end by 6 bases, with 18 bases between. CDR3 region: CASSHLGSARANSPLHF. CDR3 in DNA: TGTGCCAGCAGCCACCTGGGGTCCGCCAGGGCTAATTCACCCCTCCACTTT.

The gene calls are TRBV2 and TRBJ2-1; no clear D. V lost 6 bases to trimming and J lost 11 bases, with 11 bases between them. Germline-derived CDR1 and CDR2 are SNHLY and FYNNEI. The CDR3 is 11 amino acids. CDR3 DNA sequence: TGTGCCAGCAGACCCGTGGGGAAGCAGTTCTTC. This sequence encodes CASRPVGKQFF.

V is TRBV5-6 and J is TRBJ1-2; D unclear. Germline V gene sequence: CDR1 SGHDT, CDR2 YYEEEE. Trimming removed 2 bases at V and 5 bases at J, with 10 bases between. The CDR3 loop spans 13 amino acids. The CDR3 sequence: CASSFVPDYGYTF. CDR3 bases: TGTGCCAGCAGCTTTGTACCAGATTATGGCTACACCTTC.

This clone was found once. The chain employs TRBV28 and TRBJ1-2; tentative D call: TRBD1 (5 bases). V was shortened by 4 bases and J by 4 bases, with 13 bases between the two germline ends. The CDR3 length is 14 residues. CDR1 is MDHEN and CDR2 is SYDVKM in the germline V gene. The CDR3 DNA follows: TGTGCCAGCAGTTGGGACTCCATAACCTATGGCTACACCTTC. This translates into CASSWDSITYGYTF.

The gene calls are TRBV7-8 and TRBJ2-3; 9 positions match TRBD1. With V trimmed by 1 base and J by 8 bases, 10 bases remained unmatched. CDR3 size: 16 residues. The germline CDR1 and CDR2 sequences are SGHVS and FQNEAQ. CDR3 region: CASSLGTGGSKGTQYF. The CDR3 region has the DNA TGTGCCAGCAGCTTAGGAACAGGGGGCTCCAAGGGTACGCAGTATTTT.

The gene calls are TRBV20-1 and TRBJ2-5; no definite D call. Per the germline V gene, CDR1 is DFQATT and CDR2 is SNEGSKA (reference sequence). The CDR3 covers 11 residues. Trimming cost V 3 bases and J 2 bases, with 4 bases left between them. Here the CDR3 DNA reads TGCAGTGCTAGCAATCAAGAGACCCAGTACTTC. Amino acid sequence: CSASNQETQYF.

The chain links TRBV6-5 to TRBJ2-7; either TRBD1 or TRBD2 may supply D (5 bases each). Trimming took 2 bases from V and 0 from J, leaving 8 bases between them. This CDR3 has 14 residues. Germline V lookup: CDR1 MNHEY, CDR2 SVGAGI. The CDR3 region has the DNA TGTGCCAGCAGTTACGCAGGGAGCTCCTACGAGCAGTACTTC. This sequence encodes CASSYAGSSYEQYF.

The CDR3 DNA reads TGTGCCAGCAGTGTAGGGTTGGATGAGCAGTTCTTC. Encoded protein: CASSVGLDEQFF. The chain joins TRBV2 to TRBJ2-1, with D unclear. The germline V gene has CDR1 SNHLY and CDR2 FYNNEI. V lost 4 bases to trimming and J lost 8 bases, with 9 bases between them. CDR3 size: 12 residues.